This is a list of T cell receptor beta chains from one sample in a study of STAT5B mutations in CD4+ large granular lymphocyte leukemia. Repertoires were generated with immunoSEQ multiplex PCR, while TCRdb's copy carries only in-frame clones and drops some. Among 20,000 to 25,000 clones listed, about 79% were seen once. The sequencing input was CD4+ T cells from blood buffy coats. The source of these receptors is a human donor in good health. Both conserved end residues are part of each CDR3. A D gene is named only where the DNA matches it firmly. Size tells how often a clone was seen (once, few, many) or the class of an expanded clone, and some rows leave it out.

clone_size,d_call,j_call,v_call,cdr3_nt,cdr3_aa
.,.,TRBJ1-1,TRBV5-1,TGCGCCAGCAGGACTCTAGAGAGGGCGAACACTGAAGCTTTCTTT,CASRTLERANTEAFF
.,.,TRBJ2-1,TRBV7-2,TGTGCCAGCAGTCCTGAACCCGGTAGTTACAATGAGCAGTTCTTC,CASSPEPGSYNEQFF
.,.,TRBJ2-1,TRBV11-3,TGTGCCAGCAGCTTAGACTATCACAATGAGCAGTTCTTC,CASSLDYHNEQFF
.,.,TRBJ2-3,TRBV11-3,TGTGCCAGCAGCTTAGTAAGGGACCTCTCAAGCACAGATACGCAGTATTTT,CASSLVRDLSSTDTQYF
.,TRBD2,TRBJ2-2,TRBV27,TGTGCCAGCAGTAGACCGGGACTAGCGGGAGGGCACACCGGGGAGCTGTTTTTT,CASSRPGLAGGHTGELFF
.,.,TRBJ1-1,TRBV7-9,TGTGCCAGCAGCACCCACTCCGGGAACACTGAAGCTTTCTTT,CASSTHSGNTEAFF
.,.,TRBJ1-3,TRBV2,TGTGCCAGCAGTGCAGGCAGACCCAGCTCTGGAAACACCATATATTTT,CASSAGRPSSGNTIYF
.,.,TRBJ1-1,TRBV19,TGTGCCAGTACAGGGGACACTGAAGCTTTCTTT,CASTGDTEAFF
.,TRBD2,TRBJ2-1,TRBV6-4,TGTGCCAGCAGTACGCAGAGCGGGAGTTTTTCCTACAATGAGCAGTTCTTC,CASSTQSGSFSYNEQFF
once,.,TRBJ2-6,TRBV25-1,TGTGCCAGCGCGACCCCGGGGGCGGCTGGGGCCAACGTCCTGACTTTC,CASATPGAAGANVLTF
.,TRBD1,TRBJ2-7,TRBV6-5,TGTGCCAGCAGCAGGACAGGGGACGAGCAGTACTTC,CASSRTGDEQYF
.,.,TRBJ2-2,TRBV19,TGTGCGACGGGTCAATCTAGGAATACCGGGGAGCTGTTTTTT,CATGQSRNTGELFF
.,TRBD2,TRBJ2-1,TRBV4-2,TGTGCCAGCAGCCAAGAAGGGACTAGCATTAATGAGCAGTTCTTC,CASSQEGTSINEQFF
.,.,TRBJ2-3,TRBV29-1,TGCAGCGTTGAAGATCGTGGTTGGTCTAGGCAAACTAGCACAGATACGCAGTATTTT,CSVEDRGWSRQTSTDTQYF
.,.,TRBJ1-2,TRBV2,TGTGCCAGCAGCGCCTCAAGGGGGGCGGTTTATGGCTACACCTTC,CASSASRGAVYGYTF
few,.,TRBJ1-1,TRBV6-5,TGTGCCAGCGGCCGAACGGGTGTAGCTTTCTTT,CASGRTGVAFF
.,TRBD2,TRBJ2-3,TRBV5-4,TGTGCCAGCAGCTTTCGGCTAGCGGGAGGCGGCACAGATACGCAGTATTTT,CASSFRLAGGGTDTQYF
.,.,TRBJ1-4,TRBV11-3,TGTGCCAGCAGCTTAGGCAACCCAACTAATGAAAAACTGTTTTTT,CASSLGNPTNEKLFF
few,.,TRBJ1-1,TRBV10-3,TGTGCCACGGTGGACAGCTCGAACACTGAAGCTTTCTTT,CATVDSSNTEAFF
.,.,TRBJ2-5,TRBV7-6,TGTGCCAGCAGCTCAGACCAAGAGACCCAGTACTTC,CASSSDQETQYF
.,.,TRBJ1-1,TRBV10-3,TGTGCCATCAGTTCCCAGGGTGTGGACACTGAAGCTTTCTTT,CAISSQGVDTEAFF